This TCR beta chain derives from a study of blood T cell repertoires in COVID-19 (dated by TCRdb to 2018 to 2021). Regarding the study in general: Collaborator samples came from the United States, Italy and Spain and covered acute and convalescent phases of COVID-19. The repertoires were made available in a free public database intended to serve as a resource for research on the immune response to SARS-CoV-2. Sample metadata almost always included a de-identified subject ID, COVID-19 status, age in years and sex. Deeply sampled blood TCRbeta repertoires from subjects exposed to, actively infected with, or recovered from COVID-19 were included in the dataset. Samples were obtained from the ongoing ImmuneRACE study (first 160 participants) and from 1,254 subjects provided by 6 global collaborators. The material from the prospective study consisted of cDNA or gDNA derived from T cells, B-cell-depleted T cells, or PBMCs. Where HLA class I and class II types were available, the types were taken from metadata supplied by the sample provider, not from assay-based typing. Results and caveats for the whole study, not just this receptor: How much clinical and demographic metadata was included differed by source and by participant, and the metadata was provided uncurated.

TCRbeta CDR3 regions were amplified from genomic DNA by means of the immunoSEQ Assay, a bias-controlled multiplex PCR. From the authors' description of their analysis: Nucleated cell counts per sample were estimated from amplification of reference gene primers within the assay. Sequence reads were collapsed and filtered to measure the absolute abundance of every unique TCRbeta CDR3 rearrangement. For each sample, productive Simpson clonality was calculated as the square root of Simpson's diversity index over productive rearrangements. The source is immuneACCESS, and TCRdb retained only in-frame sequences with V and J called. Part of the clones is not carried over; for the studies checked, unresolved V genes explain less than half of this, and the remainder is unexplained. That table furnishes V, J and clone size, whereas the DNA furnished D and trimming. The sample has 110,000 to 150,000 clones on record, around 76% of them singletons. The ten largest clones add up to about an eighth of the sample.

The collaborating institutions used their own protocols to collect whole blood in K2EDTA tubes. For TCRbeta analysis, collaborators shipped samples in one of three forms: frozen whole blood, isolated PBMCs, or DNA extracted from either of those sample types. This clone was recorded a few times. The target of this receptor is not known. Within one base of it there is no much larger clone, and no base qualities were kept. CDR1 and CDR2 are read off the germline V gene as KGHSH and LQKENI. Including the terminal cysteine and phenylalanine, the CDR3 comprises 13 residues. Only CDR3 DNA remains: 39 bases, in frame from the first base. V lost 2 bases and J lost 9 bases; the stretch between them is 11 bases long.

Rearrangement joined TRBV18 to TRBJ2-1; the D gene cannot be named for sure. This receptor was identified in a man at least 80 years old with acute or convalescent COVID-19. Sequencing used peripheral blood. Read as DNA, the sequence is TGTGCCAGCTCACCAGGGCAGAACGCTGAGCAGTTCTTC. This is translated as CASSPGQNAEQFF.